These 23 T cell receptor beta chains were all obtained from the same sample, sequenced in a study of Graves' ophthalmopathy and Graves' hyperthyroidism (dated by TCRdb to between 2018 and 2020). The run used an Illumina HiSeq 2000. For repertoire sequencing, TCR beta CDR3 regions were amplified from RNA transcripts. A first-round RT-PCR used HTBI primers with the Qiagen OneStep RT-PCR kit, followed by a second-round multiplex PCR, size selection and purification. TCRdb reworked the public reads: Q25 trimming with fastp, MiXCR clone assembly, productive beta chains retained. Rows with one shared CDR3 protein collapse into an entry with the most common genes and DNA. The sample records 200,000 to 250,000 distinct CDR3 sequences, approximately 21% of which are singletons. About 46% of the sample comes from the top ten. The sequencing input was peripheral blood. Receptors were obtained from a woman aged 45-65 years with Graves' ophthalmopathy. Donor details come from another sample of the same person, matched by shared clones.

This clonotype occurred a few times. The chain is built from TRBV3-1 and TRBJ1-1; 7 bases match TRBD1. The CDR3 contains 14 residues. Per the germline V gene, CDR1 is LGHDT and CDR2 is YNNKEL (reference sequence). Trimming removed 4 bases from V and 3 bases from J; junction bases left unmatched: 5. In DNA, the CDR3 is TGTGCCAGCAGCCGCCGGGACAGATACACTGAAGCTTTCTTT. It codes for CASSRRDRYTEAFF.

The chain joins TRBV6-5 to TRBJ1-2; 7 nucleotides agree with TRBD1. The ends lost 0 bases at V and 8 bases at J; junction bases unmatched: 9. The CDR3 is 15 residues long. The germline V gene has CDR1 MNHEY and CDR2 SVGAGI. The CDR3 sequence: CASSYSTGTGVGYTF. CDR3 DNA sequence: TGTGCCAGCAGTTACTCGACCGGAACAGGGGTCGGCTACACCTTC.

About this clonotype: This may be a read error: a much more frequent sequence differs by one nucleotide. The rearrangement links TRBV19 to TRBJ1-2; D is unresolved. The germline V gene has CDR1 LNHDA and CDR2 SQIVND (reference sequence). The CDR3 length is 13 residues. V shed 3 bases and J shed 7 bases, with 12 bases lying between them. CDR3: CASSIQEAVGYTF. The CDR3 bases are TGTGCCAGTAGTATTCAGGAGGCTGTTGGCTACACCTTC. Full variable domain (rest looked up from reference TRBV19 and TRBJ1-2): DGGITQSPKYLFRKEGQNVTLSCEQNLNHDAMYWYRQDPGQGLRLIYYSQIVNDFQKGDIAEGYSVSREKKESFPLTVTSAQKNPTAFYLCASSIQEAVGYTFGSGTRLTVV.

This clonotype was picked up many times. The chain is built from TRBV28 and TRBJ1-2, with D perhaps matching TRBD1 (5 bases). CDR1 MDHEN and CDR2 SYDVKM come from the germline V gene. CDR3 length: 16 residues. V shed 7 bases and J shed 8 bases, with 26 bases lying between them. CDR3 residues: CASTSGGSEGSYGYTF. The CDR3 DNA reads TGTGCCAGCACCTCGGGGGGAAGTGAGGGATCTTACGGCTACACCTTC.

This clonotype was detected many times. The V call is TRBV12-3 or TRBV12-4, the J call TRBJ1-6, with 8 nucleotides matching TRBD1. The length of the CDR3 is 13 residues. With V trimmed by 6 bases and J by 7 bases, 2 bases remained unmatched. The CDR3 reads CASSWDRNSPLHF. CDR3 sequence (DNA): TGTGCCAGCAGCTGGGACAGGAATTCACCCCTCCACTTT.

This clonotype was recorded at least ten times. The rearrangement links TRBV19 to TRBJ2-7; D is possibly TRBD1 (7 bases). This CDR3 spans 15 amino acids. Trimming took 4 bases from V and 0 from J, leaving 13 bases between them. Germline-derived CDR1 and CDR2 are LNHDA and SQIVND (reference sequence). This CDR3 is CASSKGGQLSYEQYF. The CDR3 DNA sequence: TGTGCCAGTAGTAAGGGGGGACAGCTCTCCTACGAGCAGTACTTC.

This clonotype was counted a few times. This may stem from a read error, because a much larger clone lies one nucleotide away. J is TRBJ1-2 and V is TRBV24-1; no definite D call. The CDR3 has 12 amino acids. Germline lookup yields CDR1 KGHDR and CDR2 SFDVKD. DNA for the CDR3: TGTGCCACCAGTGATCCCCATCATGGCTACATCTTC. It codes for CATSDPHHGYIF.

In this sample, this clonotype turned up many times. The genes are TRBV7-8 and TRBJ1-5, with TRBD1 matching 7 bases. The CDR3 loop spans 14 amino acids. CDR1 is SGHVS and CDR2 is FQNEAQ in the germline V gene. V gave up 5 bases and J gave up 5 bases; unmatched junction bases: 6. The CDR3 bases are TGTGCCAGCAGCCCCCGACAGGGCTATCAGCCCCAGCATTTT. This codes for CASSPRQGYQPQHF.

This sequence joins TRBV19 and TRBJ2-6; 9 nucleotides match TRBD1. The CDR3 is made up of 14 amino acids. V gave up 9 bases and J gave up 2 bases; unmatched junction bases: 2. The V gene's germline CDR1 is LNHDA and CDR2 SQIVND (reference sequence). The CDR3 sequence is CASRTGAGANVLTF. The CDR3 nucleotides are TGTGCCAGCAGGACAGGGGCTGGGGCCAACGTCCTGACTTTC.

This clonotype was seen many times. An end of the junction does not agree with germline; a read error may underlie this. The chain is built from TRBV6-1 and TRBJ1-2; D possibly corresponds to TRBD1 (6 bases). This CDR3 region has 13 residues. Germline-derived CDR1 and CDR2 are MNHNS and SASEGT. In nucleotides, the CDR3 is TGTGCCAGCAGTGAGCCCGGGGGCTATAGCTACACCTTC. It translates to CASSEPGGYSYTF.

In its sample, this clonotype was seen many times. The genes are TRBV2 and TRBJ1-1; D call uncertain. This CDR3 contains 12 residues. Germline V lookup: CDR1 SNHLY, CDR2 FYNNEI. The ends were cut back, 4 bases at V and 5 bases at J, with 8 bases in the middle. The CDR3 loop reads CASSVGLTEAFF. In DNA, the CDR3 is TGTGCCAGCAGTGTCGGGCTAACTGAAGCTTTCTTT.

Many counts were recorded for this clonotype. The rearrangement joins TRBV20-1 to TRBJ1-5; D gene uncertain. V shed 4 bases and J shed 3 bases, with 13 bases lying between them. The CDR3 runs 14 residues. CDR1 is DFQATT, CDR2 SNEGSKA, per germline (reference sequence). The CDR3 DNA sequence: TGCAGTGCTACCTCGGGGTCACTCAATCAGCCCCAGCATTTT. As protein: CSATSGSLNQPQHF.

This clonotype turned up a few times. One junction end does not reproduce the germline sequence, and a read error may be involved. DNA of the CDR3: TGTGCCTGGAGTGCCTTTACAGGGGAGTTCGGCTACTATAGCAATCAGCCCCGGCATTTT. Protein sequence: CAWSAFTGEFGYYSNQPRHF. The J gene is TRBJ1-5, the V gene TRBV30; TRBD1 matches at 7 bases. From germline, CDR1 is GTSNPN and CDR2 SVGIG (reference sequence). This CDR3 has 20 amino acids.

The chain recombines TRBV7-2 with TRBJ2-5, with D tentatively TRBD2 (5 bases). The CDR3 runs to 15 residues. V gave up 3 bases and J gave up 4 bases, with 15 bases separating them. CDR1 and CDR2 from the germline V gene are SGHTA and FQGNSA. The chain's CDR3 is CASSFPSLNVETQYF. The CDR3, as DNA: TGTGCCAGCAGCTTTCCTAGCCTGAATGTAGAGACCCAGTACTTC.

J is TRBJ2-6 and V is TRBV12-3 or TRBV12-4, with D possibly matching TRBD2 (6 bases). This CDR3 has 18 residues. V dropped 2 bases and J dropped 4 bases, with 18 bases sitting between them. The CDR3 region has the DNA TGTGCCAGCAGTTTATGGGCTAGCGAGGCAACCGGGGCCAACGTCCTGACTTTC. Its protein is CASSLWASEATGANVLTF.

On this clonotype itself: At one boundary the junction diverges from the germline segment, which might be a read error. The chain joins TRBV24-1 to TRBJ2-5, with a possible D match to TRBD2 (6 bases). The V gene's germline CDR1 is KGHDR and CDR2 SFDVKD. The CDR3 covers 14 residues. CDR3 residues: CATRDFRGGETQYF. The DNA for the CDR3 is TGTGCCACCAGGGATTTTAGGGGCGGGGAGACACAGTACTTC.

This clonotype was found many times. The rearrangement uses TRBV6-2 or TRBV6-3 and TRBJ2-5, with TRBD1 as a possible D gene (7 bases). Looked up from germline, CDR1 is MNHEY and CDR2 is SVGEGT. The CDR3 consists of 14 residues. V lost 5 bases and J lost 3, with 13 bases in between. DNA of the CDR3: TGTGCCAGCAGTCGGACAGGCGGGGAAGAGACCCAGTACTTC. Encoded protein: CASSRTGGEETQYF.

This clonotype was seen ten or more times. V and J are TRBV11-2 and TRBJ2-2; TRBD2 matches 11 bases. V shed 3 bases and J 6 bases; nucleotides not matched to a gene: 9. This CDR3 is 17 amino acids long. Germline values: CDR1 SGHAT, CDR2 FQNNGV. The CDR3 coding sequence is TGTGCCAGCAGCTTGTATACTAGCGGGAGTAGTTCCGGGGAGCTGTTTTTT. It translates to CASSLYTSGSSSGELFF.

This clonotype was recorded many times. V gene TRBV6-1 combines with J gene TRBJ1-6; D is undetermined. Germline-derived CDR1 and CDR2 are MNHNS and SASEGT. This CDR3 is 16 amino acids long. V was clipped by 6 bases and J by 14 bases, with 26 bases between them. The CDR3 DNA sequence: TGTGCCAGCAGGCGACAAGCTGCGATTTCGTCGACGTCCCTCCACTTT. Encoded protein: CASRRQAAISSTSLHF.

This clonotype came up many times. The rearrangement links TRBV15 to TRBJ2-5; weak D call: TRBD2 (6 bases). Trimming pared 1 base from V and 5 bases from J, leaving 11 bases between. Germline CDR1 LNHNV, CDR2 YYDKDF (reference sequence). The CDR3 spans 14 residues. CDR3 nucleotides: TGTGCCACCAGCAGAGTAGGGACTTTGGAGACCCAGTACTTC. This gives the protein CATSRVGTLETQYF.

Comment on this clonotype: Germline is not matched at one junction end, which may reflect a read error. The V and J genes are TRBV5-1 and TRBJ1-1; D perhaps matches TRBD1 (6 bases). Germline V gives CDR1 SGHRS, CDR2 YFSETQ. The CDR3 loop spans 16 amino acids. This chain's CDR3 is CASSPDSYRDGTETFF. For the CDR3, the DNA is TGCGCCAGCAGCCCGGACAGTTATCGCGACGGGACTGAAACTTTCTTT.

The chain joins TRBV30 to TRBJ1-2, with TRBD1 as a possible D gene (6 bases). The germline V gene encodes CDR1 GTSNPN and CDR2 SVGIG (reference sequence). V was pared by 1 base and J by 7 bases, with 13 bases between. The CDR3 runs 13 residues. The CDR3 protein is CAWSATGAPGYTF. CDR3 bases: TGTGCCTGGAGTGCGACGGGGGCGCCTGGCTACACCTTC.

This clonotype was seen ten or more times. The rearrangement joins TRBV19 to TRBJ1-3, with D uncertain. Germline CDR1 reads LNHDA; CDR2 reads SQIVND (reference sequence). Trimming stripped 6 bases from V and 4 bases from J, with 13 bases between. This CDR3 is built from 14 residues. CDR3: CASSPTVGGNTIYF. CDR3 bases: TGTGCCAGTAGCCCTACGGTTGGAGGAAACACCATATATTTT.